The clone carrying this T cell receptor (beta chain) was counted between two and nine times. The source of the sample is a study of cytomegalovirus exposure and HLA in healthy donors. Germline CDR1 and CDR2: MGHRA and YSYEKL. This CDR3 comprises 15 residues. The V segment lost 1 base and the J segment 7 bases; nucleotides outside the gene matches: 6. 60 Vbeta and 13 Jbeta primers were used in PCR. Sequencing was performed with immunoSEQ multiplex PCR; in TCRdb, only in-frame clones are kept and a portion is missing. The sample includes around 63,000 clones, around 80% seen only once; the top ten take 2.9%.

This TCR derives from a woman in her 30s in good health and CMV-seronegative. Material: PBMCs. The rearrangement links TRBV4-1 to TRBJ2-1; 8 nucleotides align to TRBD1. In DNA form, the CDR3 reads TGCGCCAGCAGCCAAGGCCAGGGGGCCTGGAATGAGCAGTTCTTC. It translates to CASSQGQGAWNEQFF.